This T cell receptor beta chain comes out of a study of T cells after yellow fever vaccination (dated by TCRdb to between 2018 and 2021). About the full investigation: The SMART-Seq v4 Ultra Low Input RNA kit was used to prepare libraries from fractions with low cell numbers. Two healthy male donors, one aged 18 to 30 and one aged 30 to 40 years, were included in the cohort. Bulk PBMC replicates and cell subsets were isolated from blood drawn at multiple timepoints before and after both primary and secondary immunization. To track T-cell clones before and after primary and booster YFV17D yellow fever vaccination, bulk TCR alpha and beta repertoires were sequenced longitudinally.

Taken with the paper, the label for treatment or condition translates to: live attenuated yellow fever vaccine strain. A standard Ficoll-Paque protocol was used to isolate PBMCs from peripheral blood. Dynabeads CD4 and CD8 positive selection kits were used to isolate CD4 and CD8 T-cell fractions. TriZol was used to extract RNA from bulk PBMCs, from CD4 and CD8 fractions, and from dextramer-positive and dextramer-negative fractions. Data came from an Illumina NovaSeq 6000. TCR cDNA was synthesized by 5'RACE template switching, which introduced a universal primer site and unique molecular identifiers. Priming of cDNA synthesis was performed from both the TCR alpha and TCR beta constant segments. Library amplification used two PCR steps, and the second PCR step added sample barcodes and sequencing adapters. Libraries were sequenced on Illumina HiSeq 2500 (2x100 bp) or NovaSeq (2x150 bp). As for the original processing: Reads were demultiplexed and collapsed into UMI consensus sequences with MIGEC, and V(D)J alignment was performed with MiXCR. Clonotypes responding to the vaccine were identified with edgeR on replicate PBMC samples, with the criteria of FDR below 0.01 and a log2 fold change above 5 up to day 15. CD4 or CD8 identity was assigned to each bulk clonotype according to whether the clonotype was present at higher abundance in the sequenced CD4 repertoire or the sequenced CD8 repertoire. TCRdb trimmed the raw reads at Q25, called clones with MiXCR and kept productive beta chains. All rows with the same CDR3 protein become a single entry with the most common DNA and genes. These V and J calls derive from TCRdb rather than the authors' analysis. The sample table records roughly 170,000 distinct CDR3 sequences; 7% to 10% of these occur just once. The top ten clonotypes cover 35% to 40% of the sample.

Overall study results and their limits: A small fraction of clonotypes appeared in both the CD4 and CD8 compartments, likely as a result of convergent recombination. Most clones expanded after primary vaccination were re-detected after the booster (approximately 96% of CD4 and approximately 89% of CD8), suggesting broad memory maintenance. Because only a couple of donors were included in the study, the extent to which the findings can be generalized is limited. Because abundant contaminating clonotypes from the bulk population could be contained in FACS-sorted repertoires, computational filtering was required. Compared with the primary T-cell response, the secondary T-cell response was weaker but faster, peaking on day 5 rather than day 15.

This clonotype was counted between two and nine times. Which antigen it targets is not known. Within one base of it there is no much larger clone, and no base qualities were kept. This clonotype originated in a man in his late teens or twenties who received the YFV17D yellow fever vaccine. Sequencing used CD8+ T cells sorted from PBMCs, obtained 45 days after the yellow fever booster vaccination.

The CDR3 reads CASSSQRTTGNYGYTF. The nucleotide sequence reads as follows: TGTGCCAGCAGCTCCCAAAGAACGACGGGAAACTATGGCTACACCTTC. Recombination joined TRBV7-9 with TRBJ1-2; the D gene is not confidently resolved. CDR1 and CDR2 are drawn from the germline V gene (reference sequence): SEHNR, FQNEAQ. The CDR3 starts with the cysteine, ends with the phenylalanine, and has 16 residues. The retained sequence is limited to the CDR3, 48 bases, with the frame set at the first base. Between the V and J ends, shortened by 4 bases and 2 bases respectively, the junction contains 17 bases.